This TCR beta chain emerged from a study of blood T cell repertoires in COVID-19. Study overall: Donors in Cohort 3 who had recovered were those with two negative PCRs, healthcare professional clearance, or resolution of their symptoms. Both acute and convalescent COVID-19 samples were obtained from the United States, Italy and Spain.

Using immunoSEQ multiplex PCR, the repertoire was profiled, and TCRdb retains in-frame clones only, with some absent. The data contain approximately 360,000 clones, about 89% of them singletons. The sequenced material came from PBMCs or T cells enriched from blood (not recorded which). The sequence was collected from a middle-aged man in a cohort exposed to, infected with or recovered from COVID-19 (not recorded which).

The CDR3 coding sequence is TGTGCCAGCAGTTCGGGGGGTAGCGGGAAATACGAGCAGTACTTC. Translated, it gives CASSSGGSGKYEQYF. This sequence joins TRBV27 and TRBJ2-7, with 8 bases matching TRBD2. From germline, CDR1 is MNHEY and CDR2 SMNVEV (reference sequence). This CDR3 is built from 15 residues. Trimming cost V 4 bases and J 4 bases; bases outside gene matches: 9.